The 32 T cell receptor beta chains in this list originate from one sample, sequenced in a study of cytomegalovirus exposure and HLA in healthy donors. 13 Jbeta primers and 60 Vbeta primers were used for the PCR. This table comes from immunoSEQ multiplex PCR, and its TCRdb copy is limited to in-frame clones, with some not included. There are about 150,000 clones in the sample, with approximately 2% held by the top ten. The sample was PBMCs. All receptors derive from a man aged 30 to 39 in good health and CMV-seronegative.

The V and J genes are TRBV18 and TRBJ1-4; 8 bases fit TRBD1. Germline assignment: CDR1 KGHSH and CDR2 LQKENI. The V segment lost 1 base and the J segment 3 bases; nucleotides outside the gene matches: 4. This CDR3 is built from 16 residues. CDR3 DNA sequence: TGTGCCAGCTCACCACTACTGACAGGGGCTAATGAAAAACTGTTTTTT. Translated, it gives CASSPLLTGANEKLFF. The whole variable domain, remainder taken from reference TRBV18 and TRBJ1-4, is NAGVMQNPRHLVRRRGQEARLRCSPMKGHSHVYWYRQLPEEGLKFMVYLQKENIIDESGMPKERFSAEFPKEGPSILRIQQVVRGDSAAYFCASSPLLTGANEKLFFGSGTQLSVL.

The rearrangement links TRBV6-4 to TRBJ1-2, with 9 bases matching TRBD1. Trimming at V came to 3 bases and at J to 5 bases, leaving 4 bases not matched to a gene. This CDR3 has 14 amino acids. Looked up from germline, CDR1 is MRHNA and CDR2 is SNTAGT. The chain's CDR3 is CASSEGTGLYGYTF. The CDR3 region has the DNA TGTGCCAGCAGTGAAGGGACAGGGCTTTATGGCTACACCTTC.

On this clone itself: One junction end disagrees with the germline gene, perhaps due to a read error. The chain links TRBV5-1 to TRBJ1-1; TRBD1 matches at 7 bases. This CDR3 spans 14 amino acids. Germline CDR1 SGHRS, CDR2 YFSETQ. CDR3 loop: CANSGTAMNTEAFF. The CDR3 nucleotides read TGCGCCAACAGCGGGACAGCCATGAACACTGAAGCTTTCTTT. Complete variable domain (other parts from reference TRBV5-1 and TRBJ1-1): KAGVTQTPRYLIKTRGQQVTLSCSPISGHRSVSWYQQTPGQGLQFLFEYFSETQRNKGNFPGRFSGRQFSNSRSEMNVSTLELGDSALYLCANSGTAMNTEAFFGQGTRLTVV.

The gene calls are TRBV9 and TRBJ1-4, with D possibly being TRBD1 (5 bases). The CDR3 runs 14 residues. The ends were cut back, 5 bases at V and 0 bases at J, with 8 bases in the middle. CDR1 SGDLS and CDR2 YYNGEE come from the germline V gene. In DNA form, the CDR3 reads TGTGCCAGCAGTACAGGTCCAACTAATGAAAAACTGTTTTTT. It specifies CASSTGPTNEKLFF. The complete variable domain, with remaining parts taken from reference TRBV9 and TRBJ1-4, reads DSGVTQTPKHLITATGQRVTLRCSPRSGDLSVYWYQQSLDQGLQFLIQYYNGEERAKGNILERFSAQQFPDLHSELNLSSLELGDSALYFCASSTGPTNEKLFFGSGTQLSVL.

This chain joins TRBV27 and TRBJ2-3; 11 nucleotides agree with TRBD2. Unmatched junction bases numbered 3, after V lost 2 bases and J lost 2 bases. CDR1 and CDR2 from the germline V gene are MNHEY and SMNVEV (reference sequence). There are 16 residues in the CDR3. CDR3 sequence (DNA): TGTGCCAGCAGTTTACTGGGACTAGCGGACACAGATACGCAGTATTTT. It encodes CASSLLGLADTDTQYF.

V gene TRBV6-1 combines with J gene TRBJ2-6, with D perhaps TRBD1 (6 bases). The length of the CDR3 is 18 residues. The V end lost 1 base, the J end lost 2 bases, and 15 bases lay between the germline ends. The germline V gene encodes CDR1 MNHNS and CDR2 SASEGT. The CDR3 spells CASSEGFTYRAGANVLTF. CDR3 DNA: TGTGCCAGCAGTGAAGGTTTTACCTACAGGGCTGGGGCCAACGTCCTGACTTTC.

The chain uses TRBV28 and TRBJ1-5, with no clear D. Germline values: CDR1 MDHEN, CDR2 SYDVKM. CDR3 length equals 14 residues. Trimming removed 3 bases from V and 3 bases from J, with 9 bases in between. The CDR3 DNA reads as TGTGCCAGCAGTTTGGTAACAGTCAATCAGCCCCAGCATTTT. It specifies CASSLVTVNQPQHF.

The chain is built from TRBV5-5 and TRBJ1-1, with a possible D match to TRBD1 (6 bases). Trimming left V 6 bases short and J 3 bases short, with 15 bases between. The CDR3 has 14 residues. Germline V gives CDR1 SGHKS, CDR2 YYEKEE (reference sequence). CDR3 in DNA: TGTGCCAGCACCCCAGGGGTGGAGGACACTGAAGCTTTCTTT. Amino acids: CASTPGVEDTEAFF.

The V and J genes are TRBV10-1 and TRBJ2-2, with 8 bases that match TRBD1. The length of the CDR3 is 16 residues. J lost 0 bases, V lost 6 bases, and 6 bases had no gene match. Germline V gives CDR1 WNHNN, CDR2 SYGVQD (reference sequence). CDR3: CASSDRGLSNTGELFF. CDR3 in DNA: TGCGCCAGCAGCGACAGGGGTTTGTCGAACACCGGGGAGCTGTTTTTT.

V gene TRBV7-7 combines with J gene TRBJ2-5; no definite D call. Germline-derived CDR1 and CDR2 are SSHAT and FNYEAQ (reference sequence). Trimming shortened V by 1 base and J by 4 bases, and 7 bases separated the two germline ends. This CDR3 spans 13 amino acids. This CDR3 is CASSLEALETQYF. CDR3 in DNA: TGTGCCAGCAGCTTAGAAGCGCTAGAGACCCAGTACTTC.

The chain employs TRBV7-9 and TRBJ2-1; 8 bases agree with TRBD1. The germline CDR1 and CDR2 sequences are SEHNR and FQNEAQ (reference sequence). This CDR3 is built from 14 residues. Trimming cost V 5 bases and J 4 bases; bases outside gene matches: 4. The CDR3 protein is CASSPGTGYNEQFF. CDR3 coding DNA: TGTGCCAGCAGCCCAGGGACAGGTTACAATGAGCAGTTCTTC.

This chain uses TRBV7-8 with TRBJ1-5, with TRBD1 identical over 10 bases. Germline values: CDR1 SGHVS, CDR2 FQNEAQ. The V and J ends lost 8 bases and 4 bases, in that order; junction bases with no gene match: 5. The CDR3 has 14 residues. The CDR3: CASSKDRGNQPQHF. The CDR3 coding sequence is TGTGCCAGCTCCAAGGACAGGGGGAATCAGCCCCAGCATTTT.

This rearrangement joins TRBV9 to TRBJ2-7; the D is unclear. This CDR3 comprises 15 residues. Looked up from germline, CDR1 is SGDLS and CDR2 is YYNGEE. The V end lost 3 bases, the J end lost 0 bases, and 13 bases lay between the germline ends. CDR3 residues: CASSGGAGSSYEQYF. The CDR3 DNA is TGTGCCAGCAGCGGTGGCGCAGGTAGCTCCTACGAGCAGTACTTC.

The chain has TRBV11-3 and TRBJ2-7; 7 bases line up with TRBD1. Per the germline V gene, CDR1 is SGHNT and CDR2 is YENEEA. With 0 bases clipped from V and 3 bases from J, the junction kept 8 bases outside the gene matches. The CDR3 contains 16 residues. The CDR3 DNA is TGTGCCAGCAGCTTAGACCTGGGACAGAACTTCTACGAGCAGTACTTC. Translation gives CASSLDLGQNFYEQYF.

V is TRBV4-2 and J is TRBJ2-4; D is perhaps TRBD1 (6 bases). The CDR3 has 14 amino acids. Trimming cost V 1 base and J 9 bases, with 13 bases left between them. Germline CDR1 and CDR2: LGHNA and YNFKEQ. CDR3: CASSQGGRGGIQYF. CDR3 nucleotides: TGTGCCAGCAGCCAAGGGGGCAGGGGTGGCATTCAGTACTTC.

The chain couples TRBV28 to TRBJ1-2; tentatively, D is TRBD1 (5 bases). V was clipped by 7 bases and J by 5 bases, with 17 bases between them. The CDR3 has 14 residues. The germline CDR1 and CDR2 sequences are MDHEN and SYDVKM. CDR3 nucleotides: TGTGCCAGCACCGAAAGAGGACACGAGTATGGCTACACCTTC. Its protein product is CASTERGHEYGYTF.

The chain joins TRBV5-5 to TRBJ2-3, with 7 bases that match TRBD1. The ends lost 4 bases at V and 0 bases at J; junction bases unmatched: 5. This CDR3 spans 15 amino acids. CDR1 is SGHKS and CDR2 is YYEKEE in the germline V gene (reference sequence). The chain's CDR3 is CASSRGTASTDTQYF. The CDR3 region has the DNA TGTGCCAGCAGCCGAGGGACAGCTAGCACAGATACGCAGTATTTT.

V is TRBV18 and J is TRBJ1-2; 9 bases agree with TRBD1. V shed 2 bases and J 5 bases; nucleotides not matched to a gene: 9. CDR1 and CDR2 from the germline V gene are KGHSH and LQKENI. This CDR3 region has 16 residues. CDR3 in DNA: TGTGCCAGCTCACCAAACTCCGGACAGGGGATTTATGGCTACACCTTC. Protein product: CASSPNSGQGIYGYTF. The full variable domain, rest sourced from reference TRBV18 and TRBJ1-2, is NAGVMQNPRHLVRRRGQEARLRCSPMKGHSHVYWYRQLPEEGLKFMVYLQKENIIDESGMPKERFSAEFPKEGPSILRIQQVVRGDSAAYFCASSPNSGQGIYGYTFGSGTRLTVV.

This chain links TRBV7-9 with TRBJ1-2; D possibly corresponds to TRBD1 (6 bases). The V and J ends lost 0 bases and 4 bases respectively, with 9 bases between them. Germline V gives CDR1 SEHNR, CDR2 FQNEAQ (reference sequence). The CDR3 runs 14 residues. The chain's CDR3 is CASSLAGAGYGYTF. The CDR3, as DNA: TGTGCCAGCAGCTTAGCGGGGGCGGGCTATGGCTACACCTTC.

The rearrangement joins TRBV29-1 to TRBJ1-1, with D perhaps matching TRBD1 (5 bases). From germline, CDR1 is SQVTM and CDR2 ANQGSEA. The CDR3 covers 13 residues. V lost 7 bases and J lost 2, with 14 bases in between. The CDR3 sequence is CSANRGVNTEAFF. CDR3 DNA sequence: TGCAGCGCCAATCGGGGGGTTAACACTGAAGCTTTCTTT.

The V and J genes are TRBV27 and TRBJ1-1; D gene unclear. This CDR3 has 13 residues. Per germline, CDR1 MNHEY and CDR2 SMNVEV (reference sequence). V lost 3 bases to trimming and J lost 4 bases, with 9 bases between them. The CDR3 sequence is CASSFQALTEAFF. The CDR3 coding sequence is TGTGCCAGCAGTTTTCAGGCACTCACTGAAGCTTTCTTT.

V gene TRBV6-6 combines with J gene TRBJ2-5; D uncertain. The CDR3 runs 13 residues. Trimming took 7 bases from V and 5 from J, leaving 14 bases between them. Germline V gene sequence: CDR1 MNHNY, CDR2 SVGAGI (reference sequence). In DNA, the CDR3 is TGTGCCAGCACCCCCCCGGGTACGGAGACCCAGTACTTC. Translated, it gives CASTPPGTETQYF.

This chain links TRBV6-6 with TRBJ2-7; TRBD2 aligns across 8 bases. This CDR3 has 16 amino acids. CDR1 and CDR2 (germline): MNHNY, SVGAGI (reference sequence). The J segment lost 3 bases and the V segment lost 6 bases, leaving 13 bases of the junction unmatched. The CDR3 DNA sequence: TGTGCCAGCAGCTTCCCCGAAGGCGGGAGGCTCTACGAGCAGTACTTC. It yields the protein CASSFPEGGRLYEQYF.

This chain links TRBV7-6 with TRBJ1-2, with D perhaps TRBD1 (6 bases). Trimming took off 0 bases at V and 0 bases at J, with 8 bases between the two ends. This CDR3 is 15 amino acids long. Germline V gene lookup returns CDR1 SGHVS and CDR2 FNYEAQ. CDR3 protein: CASSLAAGANYGYTF. CDR3 DNA: TGTGCCAGCAGCTTAGCGGCAGGGGCTAACTATGGCTACACCTTC.

The V and J genes are TRBV6-5 and TRBJ2-7, with 9 bases lining up with TRBD2. Germline V CDR1 and CDR2: MNHEY, SVGAGI. This CDR3 is 15 amino acids long. V shed 5 bases, J shed 2 bases, and the junction held 7 bases outside the gene matches. The CDR3 DNA sequence: TGTGCCAGCAGTACCTGGACTAGCGTTGCCTACGAGCAGTACTTC. It specifies CASSTWTSVAYEQYF.

J is TRBJ2-7 and V is TRBV5-1; perhaps TRBD2 as D (6 bases). V dropped 4 bases and J dropped 2 bases, with 13 bases sitting between them. Germline CDR1 and CDR2: SGHRS and YFSETQ. The CDR3 is 14 residues long. The CDR3 loop is CASSPGTLTYEQYF. DNA for the CDR3: TGCGCCAGCAGCCCGGGGACTTTGACCTACGAGCAGTACTTC.

The J gene is TRBJ2-2, the V gene TRBV28; D is unclear. Trimming removed 6 bases at V and 4 bases at J, with 9 bases between. The germline V gene encodes CDR1 MDHEN and CDR2 SYDVKM. The CDR3 extends over 13 amino acids. As DNA, the CDR3 is TGTGCCAGCAGATTCACGAGCACCGGGGAGCTGTTTTTT. Translation: CASRFTSTGELFF. Drawing the rest from reference TRBV28 and TRBJ2-2, the complete variable domain is DVKVTQSSRYLVKRTGEKVFLECVQDMDHENMFWYRQDPGLGLRLIYFSYDVKMKEKGDIPEGYSVSREKKERFSLILESASTNQTSMYLCASRFTSTGELFFGEGSRLTVL.

The genes are TRBV7-8 and TRBJ1-4; 7 bases map to TRBD1. The CDR3 runs 14 residues. The germline gives CDR1 SGHVS, CDR2 FQNEAQ. The trim removed 5 bases at V and 0 bases at J, leaving 0 bases unmatched. The CDR3 sequence is CASSGTATNEKLFF. The CDR3 DNA reads TGTGCCAGCAGCGGGACAGCAACTAATGAAAAACTGTTTTTT.

The chain links TRBV4-2 to TRBJ1-2, with D hard to call. Germline CDR1 reads LGHNA; CDR2 reads YNFKEQ. V was pared by 2 bases and J by 1 base, with 14 bases between. CDR3 length equals 16 residues. CDR3 amino acids: CASSQSPVENNYGYTF. CDR3 in DNA: TGTGCCAGCAGCCAAAGTCCTGTAGAGAATAACTATGGCTACACCTTC.

CDR3 amino acids: CASSLGGRSPSGFF. The CDR3 bases are TGTGCCAGCAGCTTGGGCGGGAGATCACCCAGCGGGTTCTTC. The chain couples TRBV7-2 to TRBJ2-1, with TRBD2 matching over 7 bases. CDR1 and CDR2 from the germline V gene are SGHTA and FQGNSA. The CDR3 sequence is 14 residues long. V shed 3 bases and J 15 bases; nucleotides not matched to a gene: 14.

The chain has TRBV28 and TRBJ2-3; weak D call: TRBD2 (6 bases). V gave up 5 bases and J gave up 6 bases, with 9 bases separating them. The CDR3 contains 12 residues. The germline V gene encodes CDR1 MDHEN and CDR2 SYDVKM. The CDR3 is CASSAGTDTQYF. For the CDR3, the DNA is TGTGCCAGCAGTGCGGGAACCGATACGCAGTATTTT.

The chain links TRBV27 to TRBJ1-2; TRBD1 is a possible D gene (6 bases). The CDR3 loop spans 12 amino acids. Trimming removed 7 bases at V and 5 bases at J, with 11 bases between. Germline V gene data show CDR1 as MNHEY and CDR2 as SMNVEV (reference sequence). The CDR3 here is CASKGQGYGYTF. The CDR3 nucleotides are TGTGCCAGCAAAGGGCAGGGGTATGGCTACACCTTC.